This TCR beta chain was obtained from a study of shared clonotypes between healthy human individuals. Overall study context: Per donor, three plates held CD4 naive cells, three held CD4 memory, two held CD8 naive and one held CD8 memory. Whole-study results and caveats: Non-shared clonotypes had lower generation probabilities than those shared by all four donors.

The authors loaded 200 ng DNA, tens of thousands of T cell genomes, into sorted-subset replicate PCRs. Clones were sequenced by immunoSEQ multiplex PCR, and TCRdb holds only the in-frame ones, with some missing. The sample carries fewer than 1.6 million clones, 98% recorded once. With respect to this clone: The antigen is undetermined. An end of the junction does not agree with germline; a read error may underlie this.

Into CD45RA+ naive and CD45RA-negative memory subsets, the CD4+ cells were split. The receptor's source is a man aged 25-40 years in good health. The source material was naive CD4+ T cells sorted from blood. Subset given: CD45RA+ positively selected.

As DNA, the CDR3 is TGTGCCAGCAGTCAAGACAGGGGCGATGAGCAGTTCTTC. This sequence encodes CASSQDRGDEQFF. V usage is TRBV14 and J usage is TRBJ2-1, with 8 bases identical to TRBD1. This CDR3 is 13 amino acids long. Germline-derived CDR1 and CDR2 are SGHDN and FVKESK.